This TCR beta chain was documented in a study of T cells in Graves' hyperthyroidism and ophthalmopathy. Study results and limitations: Patients with ophthalmopathy were separated from those with stable hyperthyroidism by a 13 V-J model. Most clonotypes expanded in the thyroid (above 0.001) were also present in blood.

Note on this clonotype: Antigen unknown.

The investigators amplified TCR beta CDR3 regions from RNA transcripts. During a first-round RT-PCR of the TCR CDR3, the HTBI primer set was used. Using its own MiXCR run on the multiplex PCR reads, TCRdb lists one record per CDR3 protein. The table shows 800,000 or so distinct CDR3 sequences, with roughly 40% occurring only once. It was uncontrolled infection, other autoimmune disease, pregnancy or lactation that excluded patients. The sequenced material came from blood. The sequence came from a man younger than 35 with Graves' hyperthyroidism.

The CDR3 bases are TGTGCCATCCAAAGCGGGATCACCTACGAGCAGTACTTC. Translated, it gives CAIQSGITYEQYF. V usage is TRBV6-5 and J usage is TRBJ2-7, with 7 nucleotides matching TRBD2. This CDR3 contains 13 residues. J was trimmed by 2 bases and V by 10 bases; bases with no gene match: 8. Germline V lookup: CDR1 MNHEY, CDR2 SVGAGI.